The entry below gives a single T cell receptor beta chain sequence along with its context. This clone was recorded only once. What this receptor recognizes is not known. The record has no base qualities; no much larger clone is one base away. In the prospective study, participants were about 18 to 95 years old, resided in 24 geographic areas of the United States, and were enrolled through a virtual design. In the prospective study, cohorts were assigned on the basis of participant-reported clinical history obtained from a screening survey and a study questionnaire. Exposed participants were defined as having been in contact with someone with a PCR-confirmed or clinician-diagnosed COVID-19 case within 2 weeks of study entry. Mobile phlebotomists in the prospective study collected whole blood, serum and a nasopharyngeal or oropharyngeal swab from every participant. Prospective study participants could optionally give additional blood draws and questionnaires over an approximately 2-month period. Before DNA extraction, prospective study blood samples were shipped either frozen or at room temperature.

This sample was included in a study of blood T cell repertoires in COVID-19 (dated by TCRdb to 2018 to 2020). Background on the whole study: Collaborator samples came from the United States, Italy and Spain and covered acute and convalescent phases of COVID-19. The material from the prospective study consisted of cDNA or gDNA derived from T cells, B-cell-depleted T cells, or PBMCs. Subjects who had been exposed to COVID-19, were actively infected with it, or had recovered from it provided the deeply sampled blood TCRbeta repertoires that made up the dataset. A freely available public database, intended as a resource for researchers studying the immune response to SARS-CoV-2, is where the repertoires were released. Samples were obtained from the ongoing ImmuneRACE study (first 160 participants) and from roughly 1,300 subjects provided by 6 global collaborators. The sample metadata nearly always contained a de-identified subject ID, COVID-19 status, age in years and sex. Where available, HLA class I and class II types were obtained from metadata supplied by the sample provider rather than from assay-based typing. Overall results and qualifications from the work: How much clinical and demographic metadata was included differed by source and by participant, and the metadata was provided uncurated.

The immunoSEQ Assay, a bias-controlled multiplex PCR, was used to amplify TCRbeta CDR3 regions from genomic DNA. Regarding the original processing steps: Nucleated cell counts per sample were estimated from amplification of reference gene primers within the assay. Sequence reads were collapsed and filtered to measure the absolute abundance of every unique TCRbeta CDR3 rearrangement. For each sample, productive Simpson clonality was calculated as the square root of Simpson's diversity index over productive rearrangements. TCRdb retrieved this table from immuneACCESS and kept in-frame rearrangements only. Not all clones are present; in checked studies, unresolved V genes account for under half, and no reason is known for the remainder. V, J and clone size were drawn from that table, and D and trimming were deduced from the DNA. In all, the sample holds 250,000 to 300,000 clones, and roughly 85% of those were seen once. 5% of the sample goes to the ten largest clones.

For CDR1 and CDR2, the germline V gene lists SGHDN and FVKESK. Measured from the cysteine to the phenylalanine, the CDR3 is 15 residues long. The CDR3 DNA has 45 bases and is translated from base 1. Relative to germline, V is 0 bases shorter and J is 4 bases shorter, with 12 bases between their ends. This TCR was recovered from a middle-aged man who had been exposed to COVID-19. The sample consisted of PBMCs or T cells enriched from blood (not recorded which). The chain is encoded by TRBV14 joined to TRBJ1-2; perhaps TRBD1 is the D gene, with 6 bases matching. In nucleotide form, the sequence is TGTGCCAGCAGCCAAGACCCAGGGGAGTCCTATGGCTACACCTTC. Its product reads: CASSQDPGESYGYTF.